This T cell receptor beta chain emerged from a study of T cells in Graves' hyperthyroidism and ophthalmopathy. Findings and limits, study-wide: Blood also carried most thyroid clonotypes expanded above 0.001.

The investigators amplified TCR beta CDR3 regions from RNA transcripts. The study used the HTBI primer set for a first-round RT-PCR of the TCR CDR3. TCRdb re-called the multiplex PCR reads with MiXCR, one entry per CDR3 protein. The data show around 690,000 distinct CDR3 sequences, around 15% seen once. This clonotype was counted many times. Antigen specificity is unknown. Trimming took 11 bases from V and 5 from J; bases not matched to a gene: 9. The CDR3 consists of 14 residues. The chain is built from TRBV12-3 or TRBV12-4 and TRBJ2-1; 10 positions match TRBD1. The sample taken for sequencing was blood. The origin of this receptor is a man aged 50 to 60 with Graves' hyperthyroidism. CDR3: CAGGQGGFDNEQFF. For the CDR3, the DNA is TGTGCCGGCGGACAGGGGGGGTTCGACAATGAGCAGTTCTTC.